This TCR beta chain was sequenced in a study of cytomegalovirus exposure and HLA in healthy donors. Germline CDR1 and CDR2: SGDLS and YYNGEE. This CDR3 spans 16 amino acids. Trimming took 0 bases from V and 2 from J, leaving 12 bases between them. Data came from immunoSEQ multiplex PCR; TCRdb stores just in-frame clones and leaves some out. Of roughly 350,000 clones in the sample, 86% are singletons; the top ten hold about 0.91%. This receptor was identified in a woman aged 18-30 years in good health and CMV-seronegative. The sequencing sample was made of PBMCs. The chain combines TRBV9 with TRBJ1-3, with D hard to call. The CDR3 spells CASSVDWRVTGNTIYF. Here the CDR3 DNA reads TGTGCCAGCAGCGTAGACTGGAGGGTAACTGGAAACACCATATATTTT.